The source of this T cell receptor (beta chain) is a study of T cell repertoires in cytomegalovirus infection. Study background: Recently identified HLA-C-restricted and well-studied HLA-B-restricted CMV epitopes were used. It can be stated that public TCR beta signatures indicated CMV infection as well as a matching HLA type.

In regard to this clonotype: Its matching antigen is unknown.

Notes on the study in general: People with CMV and the relevant HLA were identified by cumulative public TCR beta family frequency.

TCRdb re-called the reads with MiXCR, one entry per CDR3 protein. The repertoire holds approximately 910,000 distinct CDR3 sequences, around a third seen once, with about 14% in the top ten. The specimen comprised cultured CD8+ T cells from PBMCs, sampled from culture after CMV antigen stimulation. The TCR comes from a human donor in good health (CMV status not recorded). Some clones in this sample may be carry-over from other donors' samples.

DNA of the CDR3: TGTGCCAGCAGCTTCTTTCCGGGGAGTAATGAAAAACTGTTTTTT. It encodes CASSFFPGSNEKLFF. V usage is TRBV6-1 and J usage is TRBJ1-4; no firm D call. In germline, CDR1 is MNHNS, CDR2 SASEGT. The CDR3 is made up of 15 amino acids. Deletions cut 6 bases from V and 4 bases from J, with 15 bases between.